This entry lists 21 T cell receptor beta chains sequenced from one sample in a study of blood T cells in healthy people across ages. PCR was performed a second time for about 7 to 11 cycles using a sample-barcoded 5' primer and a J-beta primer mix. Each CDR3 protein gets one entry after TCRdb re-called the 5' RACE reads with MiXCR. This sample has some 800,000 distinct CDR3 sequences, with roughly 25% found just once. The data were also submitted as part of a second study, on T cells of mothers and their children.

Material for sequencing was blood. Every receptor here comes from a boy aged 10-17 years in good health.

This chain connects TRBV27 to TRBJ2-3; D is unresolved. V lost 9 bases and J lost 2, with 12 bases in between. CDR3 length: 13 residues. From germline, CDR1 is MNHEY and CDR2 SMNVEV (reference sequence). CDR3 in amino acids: CASLSGYTDTQYF. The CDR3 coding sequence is TGTGCCAGTTTGTCGGGTTACACAGATACGCAGTATTTT.

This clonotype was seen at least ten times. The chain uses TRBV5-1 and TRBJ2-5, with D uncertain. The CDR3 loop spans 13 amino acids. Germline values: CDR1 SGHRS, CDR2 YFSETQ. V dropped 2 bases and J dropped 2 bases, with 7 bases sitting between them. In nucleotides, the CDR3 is TGCGCCAGCAGCTTTCCCAGTCAAGAGACCCAGTACTTC. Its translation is CASSFPSQETQYF.

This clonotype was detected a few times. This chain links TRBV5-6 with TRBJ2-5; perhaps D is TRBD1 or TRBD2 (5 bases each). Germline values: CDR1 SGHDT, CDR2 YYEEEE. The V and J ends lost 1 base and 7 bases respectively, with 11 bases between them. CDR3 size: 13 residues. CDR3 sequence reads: CASSLRGPRTQYF. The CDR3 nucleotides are TGTGCCAGCAGCTTGCGGGGCCCCAGGACCCAGTACTTC.

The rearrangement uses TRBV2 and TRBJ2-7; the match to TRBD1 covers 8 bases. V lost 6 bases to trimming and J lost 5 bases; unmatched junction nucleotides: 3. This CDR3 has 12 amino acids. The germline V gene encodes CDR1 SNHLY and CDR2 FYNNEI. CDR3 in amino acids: CASRKTGDEQYF. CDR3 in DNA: TGTGCCAGCAGGAAGACAGGGGACGAGCAGTACTTC.

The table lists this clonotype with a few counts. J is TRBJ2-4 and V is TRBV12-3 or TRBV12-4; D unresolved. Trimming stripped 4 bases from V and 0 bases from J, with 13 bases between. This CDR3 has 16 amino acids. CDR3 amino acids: CASSSPSRLAKNIQYF. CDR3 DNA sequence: TGTGCCAGCAGTTCCCCCTCCAGGCTAGCCAAAAACATTCAGTACTTC.

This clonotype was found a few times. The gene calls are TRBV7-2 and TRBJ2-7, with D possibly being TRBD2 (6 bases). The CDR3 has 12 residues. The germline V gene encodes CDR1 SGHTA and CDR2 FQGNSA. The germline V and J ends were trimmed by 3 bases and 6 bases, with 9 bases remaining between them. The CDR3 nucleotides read TGTGCCAGCAGCTTTGGAGGGTCCGAGCAGTACTTC. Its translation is CASSFGGSEQYF.

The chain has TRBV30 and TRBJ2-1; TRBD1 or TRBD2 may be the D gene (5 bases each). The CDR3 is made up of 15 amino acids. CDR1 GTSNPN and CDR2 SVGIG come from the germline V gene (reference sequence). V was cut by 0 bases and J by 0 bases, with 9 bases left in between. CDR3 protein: CAWSVSGTSYNEQFF. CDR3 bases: TGTGCCTGGAGTGTATCAGGGACCTCCTACAATGAGCAGTTCTTC.

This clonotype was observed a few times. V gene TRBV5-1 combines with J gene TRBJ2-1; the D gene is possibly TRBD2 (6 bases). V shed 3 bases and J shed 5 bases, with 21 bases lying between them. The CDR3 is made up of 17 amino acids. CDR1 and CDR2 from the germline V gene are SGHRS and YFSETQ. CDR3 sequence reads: CASSWRVRDLEHNEQFF. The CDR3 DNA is TGCGCCAGCAGCTGGAGGGTCCGGGACTTGGAGCACAATGAGCAGTTCTTC.

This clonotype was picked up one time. CDR3 in DNA: TGTGCCAGCAGCTTATTGCAGGTCGTGACAGGGGCAAGGGGCCCTATGAACACTGAAGCTTTCTTT. As protein: CASSLLQVVTGARGPMNTEAFF. The V call is TRBV7-8, the J call TRBJ1-1; 8 bases are shared with TRBD1. V was pared by 2 bases and J by 0 bases, with 23 bases of the junction left unmatched. Germline V CDR1 and CDR2: SGHVS, FQNEAQ. This CDR3 comprises 22 residues.

CDR3 residues: CASSLYAGGNYEQYF. The DNA for the CDR3 is TGTGCCAGCAGCTTATACGCGGGGGGAAACTACGAGCAGTACTTC. The chain carries TRBV11-1 and TRBJ2-7; 8 nucleotides match TRBD2. Trimming cost V 2 bases and J 3 bases; bases outside gene matches: 6. The CDR3 consists of 15 residues. Germline CDR1 reads SGHAT; CDR2 reads FQDESV (reference sequence).

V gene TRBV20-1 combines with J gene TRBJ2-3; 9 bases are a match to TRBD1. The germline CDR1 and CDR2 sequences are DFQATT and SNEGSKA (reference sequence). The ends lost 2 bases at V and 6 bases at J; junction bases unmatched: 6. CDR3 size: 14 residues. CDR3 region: CSARRTGVADTQYF. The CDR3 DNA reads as TGCAGTGCTAGAAGGACAGGGGTGGCCGATACGCAGTATTTT.

CDR3 residues: CASSFGTAFHF. CDR3 DNA: TGTGCCAGCAGTTTCGGGACAGCCTTCCACTTT. The V call is TRBV12-3 or TRBV12-4, the J call TRBJ1-6; TRBD1 matches 7 bases. The CDR3 contains 11 residues. V shed 3 bases, J shed 17 bases, and the junction held 4 bases outside the gene matches.

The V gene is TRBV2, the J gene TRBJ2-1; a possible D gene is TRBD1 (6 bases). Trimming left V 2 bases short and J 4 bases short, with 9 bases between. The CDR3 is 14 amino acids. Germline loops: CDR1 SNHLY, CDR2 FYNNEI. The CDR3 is CASSESRGYNEQFF. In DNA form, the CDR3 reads TGTGCCAGCAGTGAATCCAGGGGTTACAATGAGCAGTTCTTC.

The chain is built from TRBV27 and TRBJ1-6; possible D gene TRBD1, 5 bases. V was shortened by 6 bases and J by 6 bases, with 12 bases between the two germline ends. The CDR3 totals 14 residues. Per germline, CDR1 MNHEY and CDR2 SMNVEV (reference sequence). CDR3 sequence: CASSPGIPNSPLHF. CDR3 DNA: TGTGCCAGCAGCCCAGGGATTCCTAATTCACCCCTCCACTTT.

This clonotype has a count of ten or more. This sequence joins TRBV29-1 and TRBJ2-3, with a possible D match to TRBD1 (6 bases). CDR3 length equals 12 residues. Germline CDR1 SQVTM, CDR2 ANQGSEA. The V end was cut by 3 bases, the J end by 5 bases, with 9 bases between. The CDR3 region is CSVDPGVDTQYF. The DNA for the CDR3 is TGCAGCGTTGACCCAGGGGTAGATACGCAGTATTTT.

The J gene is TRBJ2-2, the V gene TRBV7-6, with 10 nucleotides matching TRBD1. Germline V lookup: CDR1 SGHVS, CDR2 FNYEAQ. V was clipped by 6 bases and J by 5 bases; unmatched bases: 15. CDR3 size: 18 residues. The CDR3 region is CASSSWDRGKYSTGELFF. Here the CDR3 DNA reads TGTGCCAGCAGTTCTTGGGACAGGGGAAAGTATTCGACCGGGGAGCTGTTTTTT.

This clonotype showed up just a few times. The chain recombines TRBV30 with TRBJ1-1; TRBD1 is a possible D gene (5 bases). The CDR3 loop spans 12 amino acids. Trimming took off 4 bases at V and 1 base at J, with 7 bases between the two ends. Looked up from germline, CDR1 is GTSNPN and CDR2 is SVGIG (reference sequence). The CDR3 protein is CAWTGGNTEAFF. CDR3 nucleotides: TGTGCCTGGACGGGGGGGAACACTGAAGCTTTCTTT.

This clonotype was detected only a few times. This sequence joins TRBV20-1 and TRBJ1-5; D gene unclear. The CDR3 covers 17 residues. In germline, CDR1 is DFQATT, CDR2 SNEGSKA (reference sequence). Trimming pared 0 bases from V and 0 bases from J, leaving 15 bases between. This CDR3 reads CSARDGLPPYSNQPQHF. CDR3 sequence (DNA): TGCAGTGCTAGAGATGGGCTGCCCCCCTATAGCAATCAGCCCCAGCATTTT.

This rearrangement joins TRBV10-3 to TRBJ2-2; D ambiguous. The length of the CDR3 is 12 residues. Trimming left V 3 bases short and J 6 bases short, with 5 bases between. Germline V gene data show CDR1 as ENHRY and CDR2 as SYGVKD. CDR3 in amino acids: CAISEPPGELFF. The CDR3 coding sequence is TGTGCCATCAGTGAACCCCCCGGGGAGCTGTTTTTT.

As DNA, the CDR3 is TGCAGTGCTAGAGATCTCCGATACGAGCAGTACTTC. Protein sequence: CSARDLRYEQYF. This sequence joins TRBV20-1 and TRBJ2-7; D not certain. Germline V gene sequence: CDR1 DFQATT, CDR2 SNEGSKA (reference sequence). Trimming pared 0 bases from V and 4 bases from J, leaving 7 bases between. This CDR3 comprises 12 residues.

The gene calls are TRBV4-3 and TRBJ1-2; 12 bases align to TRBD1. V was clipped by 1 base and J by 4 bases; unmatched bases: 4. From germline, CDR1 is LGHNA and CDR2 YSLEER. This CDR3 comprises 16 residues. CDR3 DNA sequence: TGCGCCAGCAGCCAAGTGGGGACAGGGGGCATCTATGGCTACACCTTC. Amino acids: CASSQVGTGGIYGYTF.